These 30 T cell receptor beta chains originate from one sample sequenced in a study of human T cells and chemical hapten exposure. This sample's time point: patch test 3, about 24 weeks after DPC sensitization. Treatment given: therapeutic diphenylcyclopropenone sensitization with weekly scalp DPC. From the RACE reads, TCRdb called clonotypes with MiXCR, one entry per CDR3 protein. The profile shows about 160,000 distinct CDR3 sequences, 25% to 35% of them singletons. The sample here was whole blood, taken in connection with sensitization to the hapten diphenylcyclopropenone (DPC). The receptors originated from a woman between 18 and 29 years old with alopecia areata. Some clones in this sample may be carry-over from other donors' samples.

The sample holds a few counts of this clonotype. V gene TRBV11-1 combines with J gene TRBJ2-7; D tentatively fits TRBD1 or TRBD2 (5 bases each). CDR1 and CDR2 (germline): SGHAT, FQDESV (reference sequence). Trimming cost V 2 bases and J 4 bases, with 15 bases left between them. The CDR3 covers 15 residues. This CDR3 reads CASSLNPGAEYEQYF. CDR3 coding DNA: TGTGCCAGCAGCTTAAACCCCGGGGCAGAATACGAGCAGTACTTC.

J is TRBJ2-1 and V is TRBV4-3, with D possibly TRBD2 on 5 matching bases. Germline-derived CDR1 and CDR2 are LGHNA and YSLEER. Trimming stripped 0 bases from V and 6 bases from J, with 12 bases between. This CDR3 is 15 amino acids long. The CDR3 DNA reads TGCGCCAGCAGCCAAGATAGACGGGATGGCAATGAGCAGTTCTTC. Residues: CASSQDRRDGNEQFF.

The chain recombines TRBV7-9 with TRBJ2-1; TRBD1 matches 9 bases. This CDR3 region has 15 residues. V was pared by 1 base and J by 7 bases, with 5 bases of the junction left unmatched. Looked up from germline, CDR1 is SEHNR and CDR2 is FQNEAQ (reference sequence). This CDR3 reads CASSLEGTGSNEQFF. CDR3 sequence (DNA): TGTGCCAGCAGCTTAGAGGGGACAGGGTCGAATGAGCAGTTCTTC.

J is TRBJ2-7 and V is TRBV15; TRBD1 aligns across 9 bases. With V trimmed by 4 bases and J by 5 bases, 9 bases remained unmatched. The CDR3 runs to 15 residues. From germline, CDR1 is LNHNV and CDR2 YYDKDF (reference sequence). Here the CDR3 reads CATSTRQGGKNEQYF. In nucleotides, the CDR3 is TGTGCCACCAGCACTCGACAGGGGGGAAAGAACGAGCAGTACTTC.

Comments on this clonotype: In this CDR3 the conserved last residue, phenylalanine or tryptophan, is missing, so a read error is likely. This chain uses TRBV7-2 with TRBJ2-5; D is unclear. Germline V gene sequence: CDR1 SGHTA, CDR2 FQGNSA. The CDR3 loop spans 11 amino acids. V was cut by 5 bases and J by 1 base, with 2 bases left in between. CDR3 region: CASSRQETQYL. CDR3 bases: TGTGCCAGCAGCCGCCAAGAGACCCAGTACCTC.

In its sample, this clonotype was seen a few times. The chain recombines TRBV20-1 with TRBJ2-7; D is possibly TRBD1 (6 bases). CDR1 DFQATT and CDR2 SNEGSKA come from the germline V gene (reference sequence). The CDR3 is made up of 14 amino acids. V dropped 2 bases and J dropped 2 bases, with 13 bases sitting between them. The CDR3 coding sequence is TGCAGTGCTAGAAAGGGACACACACCCTACGAGCAGTACTTC. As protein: CSARKGHTPYEQYF.

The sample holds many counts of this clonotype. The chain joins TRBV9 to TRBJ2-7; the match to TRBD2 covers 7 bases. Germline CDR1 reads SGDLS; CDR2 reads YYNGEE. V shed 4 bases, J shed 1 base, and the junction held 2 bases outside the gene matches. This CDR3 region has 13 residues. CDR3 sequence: CASSKAGSYEQYF. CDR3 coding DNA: TGTGCCAGCAGCAAAGCGGGATCCTACGAGCAGTACTTC.

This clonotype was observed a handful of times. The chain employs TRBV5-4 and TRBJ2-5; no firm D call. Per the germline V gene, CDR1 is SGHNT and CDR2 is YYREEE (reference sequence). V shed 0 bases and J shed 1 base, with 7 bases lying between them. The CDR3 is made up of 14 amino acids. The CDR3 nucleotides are TGTGCCAGCAGCTTGGGGAAACTCCAAGAGACCCAGTACTTC. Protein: CASSLGKLQETQYF.

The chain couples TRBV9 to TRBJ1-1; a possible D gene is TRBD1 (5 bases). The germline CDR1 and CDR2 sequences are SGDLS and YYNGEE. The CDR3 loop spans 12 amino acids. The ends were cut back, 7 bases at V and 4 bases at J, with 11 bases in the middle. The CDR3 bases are TGTGCCAGCGGGGGGGGGAGCACTGAAGCTTTCTTT. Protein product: CASGGGSTEAFF.

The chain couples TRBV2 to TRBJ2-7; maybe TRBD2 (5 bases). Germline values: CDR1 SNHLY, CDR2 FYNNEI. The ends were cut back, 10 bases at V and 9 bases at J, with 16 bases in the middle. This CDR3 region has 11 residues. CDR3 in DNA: TGTGCCACCACAGCGGATTTCGGGCAGTACTTC. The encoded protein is CATTADFGQYF.

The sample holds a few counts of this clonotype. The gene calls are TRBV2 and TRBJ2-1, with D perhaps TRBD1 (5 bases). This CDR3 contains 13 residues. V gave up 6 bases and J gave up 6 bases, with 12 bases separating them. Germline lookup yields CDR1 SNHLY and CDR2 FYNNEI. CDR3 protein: CASSLGPLNEQFF. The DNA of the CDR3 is TGTGCCAGCAGCCTGGGGCCACTCAATGAGCAGTTCTTC.

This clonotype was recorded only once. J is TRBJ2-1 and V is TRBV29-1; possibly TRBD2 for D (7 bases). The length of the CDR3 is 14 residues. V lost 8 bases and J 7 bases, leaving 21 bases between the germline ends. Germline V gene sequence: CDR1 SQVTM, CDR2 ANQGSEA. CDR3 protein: CSLGGGSGTNEQFF. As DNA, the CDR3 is TGCAGCCTCGGAGGCGGGAGTGGGACAAATGAGCAGTTCTTC.

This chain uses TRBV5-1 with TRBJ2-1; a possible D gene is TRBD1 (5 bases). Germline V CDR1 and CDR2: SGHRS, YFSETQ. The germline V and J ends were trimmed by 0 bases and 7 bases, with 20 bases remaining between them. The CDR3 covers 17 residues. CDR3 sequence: CASSLGVAGLPRNEQFF. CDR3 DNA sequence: TGCGCCAGCAGCTTGGGCGTAGCAGGGCTCCCTCGGAATGAGCAGTTCTTC. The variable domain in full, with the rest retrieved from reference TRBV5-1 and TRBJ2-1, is KAGVTQTPRYLIKTRGQQVTLSCSPISGHRSVSWYQQTPGQGLQFLFEYFSETQRNKGNFPGRFSGRQFSNSRSEMNVSTLELGDSALYLCASSLGVAGLPRNEQFFGPGTRLTVL.

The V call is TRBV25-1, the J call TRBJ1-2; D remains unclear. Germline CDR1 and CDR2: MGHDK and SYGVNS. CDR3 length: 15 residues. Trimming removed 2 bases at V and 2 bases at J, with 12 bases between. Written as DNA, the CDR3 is TGTGCCAGCAGTGAAGGCCCCGAGGAGAACTATGGCTACACCTTC. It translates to CASSEGPEENYGYTF.

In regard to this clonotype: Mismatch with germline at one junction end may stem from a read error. The CDR3 sequence is CASSQVFVAKNIRYF. DNA for the CDR3: TGCGCCAGCAGCCAAGTGTTTGTAGCCAAAAACATTCGGTACTTC. This chain connects TRBV4-1 to TRBJ2-4; D is unclear. The CDR3 runs 15 residues. Germline V gives CDR1 MGHRA, CDR2 YSYEKL.

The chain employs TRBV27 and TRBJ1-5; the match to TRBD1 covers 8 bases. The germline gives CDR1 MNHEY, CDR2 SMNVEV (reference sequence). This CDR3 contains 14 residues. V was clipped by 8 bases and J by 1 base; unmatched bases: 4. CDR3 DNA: TGTGCCAGCGGGCGGACAGGGAGCAATCAGCCCCAGCATTTT. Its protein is CASGRTGSNQPQHF.

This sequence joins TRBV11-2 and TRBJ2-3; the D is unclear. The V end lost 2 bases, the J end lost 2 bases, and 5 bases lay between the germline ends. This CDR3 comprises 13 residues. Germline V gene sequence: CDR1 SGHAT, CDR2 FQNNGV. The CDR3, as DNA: TGTGCCAGCAGCTTACCGGCCACAGATACGCAGTATTTT. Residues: CASSLPATDTQYF.

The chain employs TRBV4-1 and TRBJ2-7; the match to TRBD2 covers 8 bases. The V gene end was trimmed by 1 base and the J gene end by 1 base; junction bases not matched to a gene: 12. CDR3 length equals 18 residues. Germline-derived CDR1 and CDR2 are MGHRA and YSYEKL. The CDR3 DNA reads TGCGCCAGCAGCCAAGCTTATTTAGCCGGCGGGGGGTCCTACGAGCAGTACTTC. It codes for CASSQAYLAGGGSYEQYF.

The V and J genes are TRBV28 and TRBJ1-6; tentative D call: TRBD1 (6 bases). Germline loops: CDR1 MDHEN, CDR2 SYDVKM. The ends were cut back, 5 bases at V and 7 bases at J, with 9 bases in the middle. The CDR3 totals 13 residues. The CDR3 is CASSPDRNSPLHF. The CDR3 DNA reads TGTGCCAGCAGTCCCGACAGGAATTCACCCCTCCACTTT.

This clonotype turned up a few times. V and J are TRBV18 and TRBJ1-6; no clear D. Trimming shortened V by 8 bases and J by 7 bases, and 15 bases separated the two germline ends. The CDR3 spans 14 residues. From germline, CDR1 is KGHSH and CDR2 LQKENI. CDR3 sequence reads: CASRDTYVNSPLHF. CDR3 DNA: TGTGCCAGCCGAGACACGTATGTAAATTCACCCCTCCACTTT.

Here the CDR3 DNA reads TGTGCCAGCAGCGGGGACTTGGAAGGGGAGCTGTTTTTT. Translation gives CASSGDLEGELFF. The gene calls are TRBV9 and TRBJ2-2; weak D call: TRBD2 (6 bases). CDR1 and CDR2 (germline): SGDLS, YYNGEE. Trimming took off 3 bases at V and 8 bases at J, with 11 bases between the two ends. The CDR3 totals 13 residues. The full variable domain, in which reference TRBV9 and TRBJ2-2 provide the parts outside the CDR3, is DSGVTQTPKHLITATGQRVTLRCSPRSGDLSVYWYQQSLDQGLQFLIQYYNGEERAKGNILERFSAQQFPDLHSELNLSSLELGDSALYFCASSGDLEGELFFGEGSRLTVL.

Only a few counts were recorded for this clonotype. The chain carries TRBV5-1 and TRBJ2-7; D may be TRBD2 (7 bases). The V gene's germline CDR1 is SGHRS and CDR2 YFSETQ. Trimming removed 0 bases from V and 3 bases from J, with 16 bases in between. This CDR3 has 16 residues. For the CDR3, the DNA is TGCGCCAGCAGCTTGGAGGTGGGGGCGGGAGTCTACGAGCAGTACTTC. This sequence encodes CASSLEVGAGVYEQYF.

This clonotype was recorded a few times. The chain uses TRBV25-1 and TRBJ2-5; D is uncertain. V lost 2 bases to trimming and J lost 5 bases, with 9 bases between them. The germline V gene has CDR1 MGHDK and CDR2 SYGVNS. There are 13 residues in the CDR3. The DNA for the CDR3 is TGTGCCAGCAGTGAACGGGCATGGGAGACCCAGTACTTC. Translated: CASSERAWETQYF. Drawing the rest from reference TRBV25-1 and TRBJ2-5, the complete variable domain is EADIYQTPRYLVIGTGKKITLECSQTMGHDKMYWYQQDPGMELHLIHYSYGVNSTEKGDLSSESTVSRIRTEHFPLTLESARPSHTSQYLCASSERAWETQYFGPGTRLLVL.

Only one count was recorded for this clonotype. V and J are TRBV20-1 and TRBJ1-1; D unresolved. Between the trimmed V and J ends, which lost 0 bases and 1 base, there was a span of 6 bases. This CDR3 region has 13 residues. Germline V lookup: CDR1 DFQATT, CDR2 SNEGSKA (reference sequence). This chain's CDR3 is CSARDRQNTEAFF. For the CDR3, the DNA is TGCAGTGCTAGAGATAGACAGAACACTGAAGCTTTCTTT.

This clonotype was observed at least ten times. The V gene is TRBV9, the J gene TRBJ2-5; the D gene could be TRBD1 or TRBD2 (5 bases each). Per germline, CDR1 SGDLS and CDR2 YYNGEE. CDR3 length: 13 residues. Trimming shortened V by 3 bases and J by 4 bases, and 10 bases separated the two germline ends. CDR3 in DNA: TGTGCCAGCAGCGGCGGTGGGGGAGAGACCCAGTACTTC. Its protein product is CASSGGGGETQYF.

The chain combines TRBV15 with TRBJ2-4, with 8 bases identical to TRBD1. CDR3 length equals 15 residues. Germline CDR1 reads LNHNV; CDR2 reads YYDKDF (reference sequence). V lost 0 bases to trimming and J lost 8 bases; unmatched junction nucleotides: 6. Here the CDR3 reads CATSRDGQGADIQYF. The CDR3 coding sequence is TGTGCCACCAGCAGAGATGGGCAGGGGGCAGACATTCAGTACTTC.

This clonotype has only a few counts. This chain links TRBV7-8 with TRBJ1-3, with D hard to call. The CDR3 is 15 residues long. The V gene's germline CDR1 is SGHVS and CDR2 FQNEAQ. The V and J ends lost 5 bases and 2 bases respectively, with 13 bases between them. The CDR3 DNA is TGTGCCAGCAGCCCTTCAAGAATTCCTGGAAACACCATATATTTT. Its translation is CASSPSRIPGNTIYF.

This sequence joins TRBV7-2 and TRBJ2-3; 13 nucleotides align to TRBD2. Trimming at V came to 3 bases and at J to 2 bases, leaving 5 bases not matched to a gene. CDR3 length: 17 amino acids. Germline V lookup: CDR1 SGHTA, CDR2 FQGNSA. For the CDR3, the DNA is TGTGCCAGCAGCTTTAGACTAGCGGGGGGAGTCACAGATACGCAGTATTTT. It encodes CASSFRLAGGVTDTQYF.

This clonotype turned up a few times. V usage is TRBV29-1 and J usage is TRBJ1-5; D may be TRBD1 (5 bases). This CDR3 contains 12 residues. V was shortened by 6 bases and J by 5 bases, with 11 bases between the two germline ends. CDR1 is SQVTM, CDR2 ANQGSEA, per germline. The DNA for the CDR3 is TGCAGCGTCCGGGACGGGGATCAGCCCCAGCATTTT. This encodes CSVRDGDQPQHF.

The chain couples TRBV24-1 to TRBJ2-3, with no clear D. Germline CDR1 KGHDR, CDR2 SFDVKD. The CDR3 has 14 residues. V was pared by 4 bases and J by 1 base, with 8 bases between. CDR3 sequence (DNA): TGTGCCACCAGTGAACCCGGCCGCACAGATACGCAGTATTTT. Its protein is CATSEPGRTDTQYF.